These 11 T cell receptor beta chains share one sample of origin, sequenced in a study of blood T cell repertoires in COVID-19. Using immunoSEQ multiplex PCR, the repertoire was profiled, and TCRdb retains in-frame clones only, with some absent. This table has about 82,000 clones, around 74% appearing once. Sequencing was done on a sample of peripheral blood. Source of these receptors: a human donor with acute or convalescent COVID-19. The donor label of this sample is uncertain.

The genes are TRBV11-3 and TRBJ2-7; 8 bases are shared with TRBD2. This CDR3 region has 15 residues. From germline, CDR1 is SGHNT and CDR2 YENEEA. Trimming at V came to 4 bases and at J to 4 bases, leaving 9 bases not matched to a gene. CDR3 nucleotide sequence: TGTGCCAGCAGCTCGGGACTAGTCCCAGGATACGAGCAGTACGTC. It translates to CASSSGLVPGYEQYV.

This sequence joins TRBV27 and TRBJ2-3, with D maybe TRBD1 (6 bases). Per the germline V gene, CDR1 is MNHEY and CDR2 is SMNVEV (reference sequence). There are 13 residues in the CDR3. Trimming removed 6 bases from V and 8 bases from J, with 15 bases in between. The CDR3, as DNA: TGTGCCAGCAGGGGCCCGGGACACCTTACGCAGTATTTT. Amino acid sequence: CASRGPGHLTQYF.

This clone was counted a few times. CDR3 in DNA: TGTGCCAGCAGCTCTAGCGGGAGGGGTGCAGATACGCAGTATTTT. It is translated as CASSSSGRGADTQYF. The chain combines TRBV7-3 with TRBJ2-3; TRBD2 aligns across 12 bases. This CDR3 contains 15 residues. Trimming took 4 bases from V and 4 from J; bases not matched to a gene: 3. Germline CDR1 is SGHTA and CDR2 is FQGTGA.

V is TRBV28 and J is TRBJ1-3; D perhaps matches TRBD1 (5 bases). Germline values: CDR1 MDHEN, CDR2 SYDVKM. V was pared by 3 bases and J by 2 bases, with 11 bases between. The CDR3 covers 15 residues. This chain's CDR3 is CASSFTGVAGNTIYF. The CDR3 DNA reads TGTGCCAGCAGTTTTACGGGGGTTGCTGGAAACACCATATATTTT.

The chain combines TRBV3-1 (or the pseudogene TRBV3-2) with TRBJ2-1, with TRBD1 identical over 9 bases. The CDR3 is made up of 15 amino acids. With 1 base clipped from V and 3 bases from J, the junction kept 1 base outside the gene matches. Germline values: CDR1 LGHDT, CDR2 YNNKEL (reference sequence). For the CDR3, the DNA is TGTGCCAGCAGCCAAGGACAGGGGGGCTACAATGAGCAGTTCTTC. It specifies CASSQGQGGYNEQFF.

The V gene is TRBV6-2 or TRBV6-3, the J gene TRBJ1-5; D gene unclear. Germline CDR1 and CDR2: MNHEY and SVGEGT. Trimming took 4 bases from V and 1 from J, leaving 11 bases between them. This CDR3 region has 15 residues. The chain's CDR3 is CASSSPGESNQPQHF. DNA for the CDR3: TGTGCCAGCAGTTCCCCTGGGGAGAGCAATCAGCCCCAGCATTTT.

The chain uses TRBV10-3 and TRBJ1-1, with D uncertain. This CDR3 has 13 amino acids. Looked up from germline, CDR1 is ENHRY and CDR2 is SYGVKD. Trimming shortened V by 2 bases and J by 6 bases, and 10 bases separated the two germline ends. CDR3 loop: CAISERGQAEAFF. The CDR3 coding sequence is TGTGCCATCAGTGAGAGAGGTCAAGCTGAAGCTTTCTTT.

The chain employs TRBV11-2 and TRBJ2-3, with a possible D match to TRBD2 (5 bases). The CDR3 sequence is 15 residues long. Per germline, CDR1 SGHAT and CDR2 FQNNGV. The V gene lost 2 bases and the J gene lost 1 base, with 10 bases spanning the gap. This CDR3 reads CASSLSDGGTDTQYF. DNA for the CDR3: TGTGCCAGCAGCTTATCAGACGGGGGCACAGATACGCAGTATTTT.

The chain employs TRBV7-8 and TRBJ2-3; TRBD2 agrees at 8 bases. J was trimmed by 1 base and V by 5 bases; bases with no gene match: 8. This CDR3 contains 16 residues. Germline loops: CDR1 SGHVS, CDR2 FQNEAQ. CDR3 sequence: CASSPRRAGGTDTQYF. The CDR3 coding sequence is TGTGCCAGCAGCCCCCGACGAGCGGGAGGCACAGATACGCAGTATTTT.

The chain combines TRBV11-3 with TRBJ2-5, with D possibly being TRBD2 (5 bases). CDR3 size: 13 residues. Germline V gene data show CDR1 as SGHNT and CDR2 as YENEEA. V was clipped by 8 bases and J by 1 base, with 11 bases between them. CDR3 nucleotides: TGTGCCAGCTCGAGCGGATTCCAAGAGACCCAGTACTTC. Translation gives CASSSGFQETQYF.

V and J are TRBV20-1 and TRBJ2-1; D is possibly TRBD1 (6 bases). The CDR3 totals 15 residues. The germline V gene encodes CDR1 DFQATT and CDR2 SNEGSKA (reference sequence). V was shortened by 3 bases and J by 4 bases, with 16 bases between the two germline ends. The CDR3 region has the DNA TGCAGTGCTAGTTCAGGGGCGCGCCTTTACAATGAGCAGTTCTTC. It is translated as CSASSGARLYNEQFF.